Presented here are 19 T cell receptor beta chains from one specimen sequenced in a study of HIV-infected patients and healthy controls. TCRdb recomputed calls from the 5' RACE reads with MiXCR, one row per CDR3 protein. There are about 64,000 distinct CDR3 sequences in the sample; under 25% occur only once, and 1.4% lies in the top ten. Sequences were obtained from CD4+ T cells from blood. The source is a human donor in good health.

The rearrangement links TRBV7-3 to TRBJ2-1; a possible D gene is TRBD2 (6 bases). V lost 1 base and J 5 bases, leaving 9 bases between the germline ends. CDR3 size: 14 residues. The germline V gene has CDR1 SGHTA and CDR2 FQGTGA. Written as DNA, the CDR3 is TGTGCCAGCAGCTTAAGGGACTTTAACAATGAGCAGTTCTTC. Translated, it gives CASSLRDFNNEQFF.

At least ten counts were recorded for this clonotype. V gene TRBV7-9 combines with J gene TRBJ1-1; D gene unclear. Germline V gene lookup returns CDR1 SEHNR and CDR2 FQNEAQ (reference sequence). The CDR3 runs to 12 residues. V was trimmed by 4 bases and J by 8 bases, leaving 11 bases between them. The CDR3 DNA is TGTGCCAGCAGCTATAAGACGGGCGAAGCTTTCTTT. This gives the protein CASSYKTGEAFF. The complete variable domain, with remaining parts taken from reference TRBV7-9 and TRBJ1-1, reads DTGVSQNPRHKITKRGQNVTFRCDPISEHNRLYWYRQTLGQGPEFLTYFQNEAQLEKSRLLSDRFSAERPKGSFSTLEIQRTEQGDSAMYLCASSYKTGEAFFGQGTRLTVV.

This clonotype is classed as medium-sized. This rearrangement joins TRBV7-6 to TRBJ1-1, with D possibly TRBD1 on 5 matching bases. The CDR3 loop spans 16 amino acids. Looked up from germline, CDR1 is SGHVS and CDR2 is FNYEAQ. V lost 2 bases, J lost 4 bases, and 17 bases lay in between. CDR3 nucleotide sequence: TGTGCCAGCAGCTTACTAACAGGCCAAGGGGCCACTGAAGCTTTCTTT. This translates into CASSLLTGQGATEAFF.

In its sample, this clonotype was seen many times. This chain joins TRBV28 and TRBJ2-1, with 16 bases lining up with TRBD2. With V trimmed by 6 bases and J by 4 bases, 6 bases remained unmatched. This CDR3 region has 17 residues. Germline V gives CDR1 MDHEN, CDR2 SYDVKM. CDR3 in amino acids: CASSRPGLAGGYNEQFF. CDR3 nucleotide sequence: TGTGCCAGCAGCCGACCGGGACTAGCGGGAGGGTACAATGAGCAGTTCTTC.

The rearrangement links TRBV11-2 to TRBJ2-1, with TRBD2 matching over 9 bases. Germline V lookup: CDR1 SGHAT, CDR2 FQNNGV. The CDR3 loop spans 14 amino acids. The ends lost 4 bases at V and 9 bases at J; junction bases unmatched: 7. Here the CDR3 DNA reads TGTGCCAGCAGCTATGCGGGAGGGCCCCCTGAGCAGTTCTTC. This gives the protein CASSYAGGPPEQFF.

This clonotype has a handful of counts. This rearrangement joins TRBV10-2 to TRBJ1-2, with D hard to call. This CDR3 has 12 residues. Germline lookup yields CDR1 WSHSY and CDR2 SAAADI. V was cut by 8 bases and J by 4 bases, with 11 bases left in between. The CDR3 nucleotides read TGCGCCAGCCAGTCGGGCTTCTATGGCTACACCTTC. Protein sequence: CASQSGFYGYTF.

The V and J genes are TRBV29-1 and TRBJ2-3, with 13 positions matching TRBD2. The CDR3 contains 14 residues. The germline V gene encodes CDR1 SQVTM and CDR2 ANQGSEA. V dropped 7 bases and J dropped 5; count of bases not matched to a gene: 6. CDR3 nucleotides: TGCAGCGCTGGACTAGCGGGAGCTGGAGATACGCAGTATTTT. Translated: CSAGLAGAGDTQYF.

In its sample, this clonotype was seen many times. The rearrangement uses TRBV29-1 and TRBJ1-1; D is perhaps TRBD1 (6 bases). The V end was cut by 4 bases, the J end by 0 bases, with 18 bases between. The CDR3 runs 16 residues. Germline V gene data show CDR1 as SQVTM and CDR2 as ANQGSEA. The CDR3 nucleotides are TGCAGCGTTGTGTTCAAAGGGGGGATTATGAACACTGAAGCTTTCTTT. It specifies CSVVFKGGIMNTEAFF.

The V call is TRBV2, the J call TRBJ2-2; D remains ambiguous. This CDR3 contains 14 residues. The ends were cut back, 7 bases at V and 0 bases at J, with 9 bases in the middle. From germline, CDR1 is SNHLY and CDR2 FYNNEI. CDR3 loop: CASIDRANTGELFF. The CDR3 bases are TGTGCCAGCATTGATAGGGCGAACACCGGGGAGCTGTTTTTT.

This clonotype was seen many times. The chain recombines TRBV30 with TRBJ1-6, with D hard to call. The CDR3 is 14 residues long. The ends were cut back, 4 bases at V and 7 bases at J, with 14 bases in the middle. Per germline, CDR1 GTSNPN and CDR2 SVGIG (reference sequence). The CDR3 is CAWTPIRANSPLHF. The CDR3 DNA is TGTGCCTGGACTCCCATCCGGGCAAATTCACCCCTCCACTTT.

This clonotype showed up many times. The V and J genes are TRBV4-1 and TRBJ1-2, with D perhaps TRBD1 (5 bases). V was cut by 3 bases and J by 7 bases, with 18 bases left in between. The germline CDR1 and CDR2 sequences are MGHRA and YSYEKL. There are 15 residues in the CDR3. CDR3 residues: CASSHIGAGSSGYTF. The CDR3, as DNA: TGCGCCAGCAGCCACATTGGGGCAGGGTCAAGTGGCTACACCTTC.

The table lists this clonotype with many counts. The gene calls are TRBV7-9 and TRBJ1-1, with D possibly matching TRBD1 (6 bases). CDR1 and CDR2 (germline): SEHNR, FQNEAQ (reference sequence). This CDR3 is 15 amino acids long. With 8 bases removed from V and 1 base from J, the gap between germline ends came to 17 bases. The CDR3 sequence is CASAAQGGANTEAFF. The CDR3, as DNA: TGTGCCAGCGCCGCACAGGGAGGGGCGAACACTGAAGCTTTCTTT. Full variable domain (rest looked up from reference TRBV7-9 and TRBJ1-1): DTGVSQNPRHKITKRGQNVTFRCDPISEHNRLYWYRQTLGQGPEFLTYFQNEAQLEKSRLLSDRFSAERPKGSFSTLEIQRTEQGDSAMYLCASAAQGGANTEAFFGQGTRLTVV.

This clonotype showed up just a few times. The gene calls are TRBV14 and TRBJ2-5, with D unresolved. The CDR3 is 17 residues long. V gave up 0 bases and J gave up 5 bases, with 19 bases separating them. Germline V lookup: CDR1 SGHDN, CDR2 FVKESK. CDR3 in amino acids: CASSQDLVGLRAETQYF. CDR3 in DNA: TGTGCCAGCAGCCAAGACCTAGTGGGATTACGGGCGGAGACCCAGTACTTC.

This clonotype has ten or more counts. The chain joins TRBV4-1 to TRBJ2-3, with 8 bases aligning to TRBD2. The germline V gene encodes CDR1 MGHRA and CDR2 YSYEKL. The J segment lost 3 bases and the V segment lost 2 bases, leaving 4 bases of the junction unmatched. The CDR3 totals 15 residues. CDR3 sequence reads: CASSQTAGATDTQYF. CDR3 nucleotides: TGCGCCAGCAGCCAAACAGCGGGAGCAACAGATACGCAGTATTTT.

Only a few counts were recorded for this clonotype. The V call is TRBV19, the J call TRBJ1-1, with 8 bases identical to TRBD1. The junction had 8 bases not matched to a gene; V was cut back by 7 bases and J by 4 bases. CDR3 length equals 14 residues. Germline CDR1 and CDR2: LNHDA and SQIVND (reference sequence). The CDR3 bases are TGTGCCAGTACCCCCCAGGACAGGGTCACTGAAGCTTTCTTT. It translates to CASTPQDRVTEAFF.

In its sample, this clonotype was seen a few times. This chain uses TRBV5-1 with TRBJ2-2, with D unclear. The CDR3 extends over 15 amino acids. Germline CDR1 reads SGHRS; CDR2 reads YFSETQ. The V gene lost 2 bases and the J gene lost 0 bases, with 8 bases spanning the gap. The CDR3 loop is CASSLTESNTGELFF. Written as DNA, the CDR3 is TGCGCCAGCAGCTTAACAGAATCGAACACCGGGGAGCTGTTTTTT. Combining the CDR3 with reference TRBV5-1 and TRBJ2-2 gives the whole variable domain KAGVTQTPRYLIKTRGQQVTLSCSPISGHRSVSWYQQTPGQGLQFLFEYFSETQRNKGNFPGRFSGRQFSNSRSEMNVSTLELGDSALYLCASSLTESNTGELFFGEGSRLTVL.

This chain's CDR3 is CASSHAPLYGYTF. CDR3 DNA: TGTGCCAGCAGCCATGCTCCTCTTTATGGCTACACCTTC. This chain connects TRBV3-1 to TRBJ1-2; D not resolved. Germline-derived CDR1 and CDR2 are LGHDT and YNNKEL (reference sequence). The CDR3 loop spans 13 amino acids. The ends were cut back, 3 bases at V and 5 bases at J, with 10 bases in the middle.

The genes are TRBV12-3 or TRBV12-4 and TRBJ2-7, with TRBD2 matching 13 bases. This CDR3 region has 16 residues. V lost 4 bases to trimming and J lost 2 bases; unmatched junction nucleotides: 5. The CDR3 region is CASSSLGTSGAYEQYF. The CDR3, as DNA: TGTGCCAGCAGTTCCCTCGGGACTAGCGGGGCCTACGAGCAGTACTTC.

CDR3 DNA: TGTGCCAGCGGGGACAGGGGGTGGACTGAAGCTTTCTTT. Its protein product is CASGDRGWTEAFF. The chain uses TRBV6-1 and TRBJ1-1, with 11 bases aligning to TRBD1. Germline lookup yields CDR1 MNHNS and CDR2 SASEGT. CDR3 length: 13 residues. V was pared by 8 bases and J by 5 bases, with 4 bases of the junction left unmatched.